This TCR beta chain came from a study of CD8 T cells in Susac syndrome. Study information: When blood was collected, patients with Susac syndrome were therapy-naive, were taking corticosteroids, or were receiving intravenous immunoglobulin alone.

Reverse transcription used roughly 0.45 to 1 ug RNA and random hexamers. It was immunoSEQ multiplex PCR that amplified TCR beta CDR3 across 54 Vbeta and 13 Jbeta. TCRdb fed the immunoSEQ multiplex PCR reads into MiXCR, producing one record per CDR3 protein. The sample consists of approximately 190,000 distinct CDR3 sequences, around 95% of them appearing once. From blood CD8+ and CD4+ T cells, the TCR beta chain was sequenced. The specimen was CD4+ T cells from PBMCs. The source is a human donor with Susac syndrome.

DNA for the CDR3: TGTGCCAGCAGCCTTACGGAGGCTATTCGAGAGACCCAGTACTTC. Its protein is CASSLTEAIRETQYF. V gene TRBV7-9 combines with J gene TRBJ2-5, with a weak D call TRBD2 (5 bases). Germline CDR1 SEHNR, CDR2 FQNEAQ (reference sequence). V was pared by 5 bases and J by 4 bases, with 17 bases between. The CDR3 covers 15 residues. Full variable domain (missing parts from reference TRBV7-9 and TRBJ2-5): DTGVSQNPRHKITKRGQNVTFRCDPISEHNRLYWYRQTLGQGPEFLTYFQNEAQLEKSRLLSDRFSAERPKGSFSTLEIQRTEQGDSAMYLCASSLTEAIRETQYFGPGTRLLVL.